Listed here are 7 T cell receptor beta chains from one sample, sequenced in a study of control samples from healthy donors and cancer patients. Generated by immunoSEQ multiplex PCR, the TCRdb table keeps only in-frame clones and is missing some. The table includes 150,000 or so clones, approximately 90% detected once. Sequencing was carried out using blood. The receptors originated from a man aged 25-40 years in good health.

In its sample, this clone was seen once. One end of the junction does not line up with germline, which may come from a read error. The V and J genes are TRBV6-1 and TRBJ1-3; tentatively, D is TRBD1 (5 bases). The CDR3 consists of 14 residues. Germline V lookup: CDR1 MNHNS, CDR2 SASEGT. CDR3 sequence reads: CASREGAPGNTIYF. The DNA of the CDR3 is TGTGCCAGCAGGGAAGGGGCCCCTGGAAACACCATATATTTT.

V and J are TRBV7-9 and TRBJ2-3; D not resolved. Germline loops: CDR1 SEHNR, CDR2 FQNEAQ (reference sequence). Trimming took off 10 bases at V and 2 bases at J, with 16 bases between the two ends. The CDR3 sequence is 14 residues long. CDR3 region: CATSATLTTDTQYF. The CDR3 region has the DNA TGTGCCACCTCCGCTACTCTAACCACAGATACGCAGTATTTT.

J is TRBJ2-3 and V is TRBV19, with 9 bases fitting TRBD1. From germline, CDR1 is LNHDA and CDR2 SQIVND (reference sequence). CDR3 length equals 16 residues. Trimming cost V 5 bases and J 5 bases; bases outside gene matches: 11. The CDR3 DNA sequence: TGTGCCAGTAGTCCACCTTCGGGACAGGGACAAGATACGCAGTATTTT. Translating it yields CASSPPSGQGQDTQYF. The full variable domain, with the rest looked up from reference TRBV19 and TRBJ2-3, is DGGITQSPKYLFRKEGQNVTLSCEQNLNHDAMYWYRQDPGQGLRLIYYSQIVNDFQKGDIAEGYSVSREKKESFPLTVTSAQKNPTAFYLCASSPPSGQGQDTQYFGPGTRLTVL.

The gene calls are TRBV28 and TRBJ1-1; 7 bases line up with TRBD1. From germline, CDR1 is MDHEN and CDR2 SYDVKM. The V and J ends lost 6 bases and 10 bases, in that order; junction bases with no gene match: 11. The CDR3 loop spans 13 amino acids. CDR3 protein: CASRPGQGGGAFF. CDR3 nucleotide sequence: TGTGCCAGCAGACCGGGACAAGGGGGCGGAGCTTTCTTT.

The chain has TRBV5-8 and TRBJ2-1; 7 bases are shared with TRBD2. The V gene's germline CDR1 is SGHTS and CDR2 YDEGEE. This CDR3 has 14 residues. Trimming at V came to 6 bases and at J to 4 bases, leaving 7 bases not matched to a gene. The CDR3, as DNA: TGTGCCAGCACCCGGGACTACTCGTACAATGAGCAGTTCTTC. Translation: CASTRDYSYNEQFF.

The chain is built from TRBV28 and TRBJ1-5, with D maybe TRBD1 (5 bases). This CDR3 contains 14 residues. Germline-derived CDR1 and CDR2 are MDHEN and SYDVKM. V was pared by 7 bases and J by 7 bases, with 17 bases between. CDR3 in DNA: TGTGCCAGCACCTTAAGGGGTGGCGACCAGCCCCAGCATTTT. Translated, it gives CASTLRGGDQPQHF.

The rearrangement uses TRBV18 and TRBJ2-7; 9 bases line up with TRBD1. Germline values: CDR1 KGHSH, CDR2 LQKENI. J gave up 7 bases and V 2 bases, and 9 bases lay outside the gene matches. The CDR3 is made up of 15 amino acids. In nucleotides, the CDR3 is TGTGCCAGCTCACCATCCGGGACAGGGACGGGAGAGCAGTACTTC. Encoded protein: CASSPSGTGTGEQYF. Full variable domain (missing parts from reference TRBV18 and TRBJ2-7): NAGVMQNPRHLVRRRGQEARLRCSPMKGHSHVYWYRQLPEEGLKFMVYLQKENIIDESGMPKERFSAEFPKEGPSILRIQQVVRGDSAAYFCASSPSGTGTGEQYFGPGTRLTVT.